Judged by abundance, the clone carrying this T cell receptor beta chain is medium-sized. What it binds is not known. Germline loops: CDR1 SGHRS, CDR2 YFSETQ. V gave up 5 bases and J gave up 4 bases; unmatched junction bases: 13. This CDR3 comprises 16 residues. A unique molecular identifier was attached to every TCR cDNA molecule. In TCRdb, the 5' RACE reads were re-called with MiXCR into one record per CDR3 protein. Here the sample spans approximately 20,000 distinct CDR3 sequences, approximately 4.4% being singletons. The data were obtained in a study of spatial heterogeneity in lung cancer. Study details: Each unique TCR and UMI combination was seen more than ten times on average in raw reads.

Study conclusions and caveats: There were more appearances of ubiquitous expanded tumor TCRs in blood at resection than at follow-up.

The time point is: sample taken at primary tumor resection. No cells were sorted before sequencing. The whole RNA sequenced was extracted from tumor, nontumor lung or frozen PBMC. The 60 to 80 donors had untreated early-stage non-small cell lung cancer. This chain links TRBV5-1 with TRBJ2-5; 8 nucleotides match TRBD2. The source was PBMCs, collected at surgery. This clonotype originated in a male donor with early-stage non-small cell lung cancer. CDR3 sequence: CASSSQLGGAGETQYF. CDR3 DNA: TGCGCCAGCAGTTCCCAGCTCGGGGGGGCCGGAGAGACCCAGTACTTC.